This TCR beta chain originates from a study of blood T cell repertoires in COVID-19. V was clipped by 5 bases and J by 8 bases, with 21 bases between them. This CDR3 spans 15 amino acids. Germline lookup yields CDR1 MNHNY and CDR2 SVGAGI (reference sequence). Generated by immunoSEQ multiplex PCR, the TCRdb table keeps only in-frame clones and is missing some. The table includes 250,000 or so clones, around 87% detected once. Source material: peripheral blood. The chain employs TRBV6-6 and TRBJ1-2; perhaps TRBD1 as D (6 bases). The receptor's source is a woman aged 55 to 70 with COVID-19, enrolled during active disease. Written as DNA, the CDR3 is TGTGCCAGCAGTCCTACAGGGAGAGGTGTAAACGGCTACACCTTC. Translated: CASSPTGRGVNGYTF.